These 26 T cell receptor beta chains came from one sample sequenced in a study of cytomegalovirus exposure and HLA in healthy donors. Here immunoSEQ multiplex PCR was the method, and the copy in TCRdb shows in-frame clones only, minus some. The repertoire holds about 250,000 clones, with roughly 87% as singletons. The sequenced material came from PBMCs. The receptors come from a man between 18 and 29 years old in good health and CMV-seropositive.

The chain joins TRBV6-5 to TRBJ2-1, with TRBD1 as a possible D gene (6 bases). CDR3 size: 13 residues. Germline V gene lookup returns CDR1 MNHEY and CDR2 SVGAGI. V dropped 7 bases and J dropped 6 bases, with 13 bases sitting between them. The CDR3: CASTARGGNEQFF. The CDR3 nucleotides read TGTGCCAGCACCGCCAGGGGTGGCAATGAGCAGTTCTTC.

The J gene is TRBJ2-1, the V gene TRBV7-2; D tentatively fits TRBD1 or TRBD2 (5 bases each). Trimming took off 2 bases at V and 5 bases at J, with 10 bases between the two ends. The CDR3 spans 14 residues. CDR1 and CDR2 from the germline V gene are SGHTA and FQGNSA. CDR3 residues: CASSLWGPHNEQFF. CDR3 coding DNA: TGTGCCAGCAGCTTATGGGGACCCCACAATGAGCAGTTCTTC.

The chain links TRBV7-2 to TRBJ2-3, with 7 bases identical to TRBD2. The CDR3 consists of 13 residues. J gave up 6 bases and V 5 bases, and 5 bases lay outside the gene matches. CDR1 is SGHTA, CDR2 FQGNSA, per germline. This chain's CDR3 is CASSILLADTQYF. CDR3 bases: TGTGCCAGCAGCATACTACTAGCGGATACGCAGTATTTT. Combining the CDR3 with reference TRBV7-2 and TRBJ2-3 gives the whole variable domain GAGVSQSPSNKVTEKGKDVELRCDPISGHTALYWYRQSLGQGLEFLIYFQGNSAPDKSGLPSDRFSAERTGGSVSTLTIQRTQQEDSAVYLCASSILLADTQYFGPGTRLTVL.

This clone has a single count. The rearrangement uses TRBV4-3 and TRBJ2-3; D is uncertain. CDR3 length equals 14 residues. CDR1 and CDR2 from the germline V gene are LGHNA and YSLEER. V was pared by 0 bases and J by 3 bases, with 7 bases between. The CDR3 spells CASSQDKWTDTQYF. In DNA form, the CDR3 reads TGCGCCAGCAGCCAAGATAAGTGGACAGATACGCAGTATTTT.

The chain combines TRBV7-8 with TRBJ2-1, with a tentative D call TRBD2 (6 bases). Trimming left V 4 bases short and J 6 bases short, with 22 bases between. This CDR3 comprises 17 residues. Germline V gives CDR1 SGHVS, CDR2 FQNEAQ. Here the CDR3 reads CASSSIRGPGLVNEQFF. The CDR3 nucleotides are TGTGCCAGCAGCTCCATTAGAGGACCGGGACTGGTCAATGAGCAGTTCTTC.

This sequence joins TRBV29-1 and TRBJ1-2; D remains unclear. CDR3 length: 15 amino acids. CDR1 is SQVTM, CDR2 ANQGSEA, per germline. V lost 0 bases and J lost 3, with 14 bases in between. The CDR3 DNA sequence: TGCAGCGTTGAAGATGAGGAGTCACTCGACTATGGCTACACCTTC. As protein: CSVEDEESLDYGYTF.

The rearrangement links TRBV20-1 to TRBJ1-1; D is unresolved. V was trimmed by 1 base and J by 6 bases, leaving 6 bases between them. The CDR3 is 11 residues long. Germline V gene lookup returns CDR1 DFQATT and CDR2 SNEGSKA (reference sequence). The CDR3 bases are TGCAGTGCTAGAGTAGGTCCTGAAGCTTTCTTT. Translating gives CSARVGPEAFF.

The chain links TRBV4-2 to TRBJ1-2; D gene uncertain. Deletions cut 1 base from V and 8 bases from J, with 23 bases between. Germline assignment: CDR1 LGHNA and CDR2 YNFKEQ. The CDR3 has 17 residues. CDR3 amino acids: CASSQARSGGISGGYTF. The CDR3 DNA is TGTGCCAGCAGCCAAGCCCGATCGGGCGGCATCTCCGGGGGCTACACCTTC.

The rearrangement joins TRBV4-3 to TRBJ2-3; 7 nucleotides agree with TRBD1. Per the germline V gene, CDR1 is LGHNA and CDR2 is YSLEER. The V gene end was trimmed by 0 bases and the J gene end by 5 bases; junction bases not matched to a gene: 8. The CDR3 runs 16 residues. CDR3 in DNA: TGCGCCAGCAGCCAAGATCAGGAGACAGGGTTAGATACGCAGTATTTT. This sequence encodes CASSQDQETGLDTQYF.

This chain uses TRBV29-1 with TRBJ2-5; tentative D call: TRBD2 (6 bases). There are 12 residues in the CDR3. CDR1 and CDR2 from the germline V gene are SQVTM and ANQGSEA. Trimming cost V 4 bases and J 4 bases, with 10 bases left between them. The chain's CDR3 is CSVGSGAETQYF. CDR3 bases: TGCAGCGTTGGATCGGGAGCAGAGACCCAGTACTTC.

Note on this clone: This CDR3 is also generated by other DNA sequences in the sample. This chain connects TRBV9 to TRBJ2-3; 7 positions match TRBD2. Losses at the gene ends were 0 bases for V and 2 bases for J; bases not matched to a gene: 3. The CDR3 totals 15 residues. Germline CDR1 is SGDLS and CDR2 is YYNGEE. The CDR3 spells CASSVGLADTDTQYF. The CDR3 nucleotides are TGTGCCAGCAGCGTAGGGCTAGCGGACACAGATACGCAGTATTTT.

This clone was counted once. V gene TRBV27 combines with J gene TRBJ2-5, with D possibly called TRBD1 or TRBD2 (5 bases each). The CDR3 length is 14 residues. The germline V and J ends were trimmed by 5 bases and 7 bases, with 17 bases remaining between them. CDR1 is MNHEY, CDR2 SMNVEV, per germline (reference sequence). This CDR3 reads CASSPGTNTGTQYF. CDR3 DNA sequence: TGTGCCAGCAGTCCCGGGACGAACACGGGGACCCAGTACTTC.

This chain uses TRBV15 with TRBJ2-3; D is unclear. The CDR3 runs 13 residues. The V gene lost 4 bases and the J gene lost 5 bases, with 10 bases spanning the gap. Looked up from germline, CDR1 is LNHNV and CDR2 is YYDKDF (reference sequence). The CDR3 sequence: CATSKVSRDTQYF. The CDR3 region has the DNA TGTGCCACCAGCAAGGTTAGCCGAGATACGCAGTATTTT. Full variable domain (missing parts from reference TRBV15 and TRBJ2-3): DAMVIQNPRYQVTQFGKPVTLSCSQTLNHNVMYWYQQKSSQAPKLLFHYYDKDFNNEADTPDNFQSRRPNTSFCFLDIRSPGLGDTAMYLCATSKVSRDTQYFGPGTRLTVL.

The chain couples TRBV5-6 to TRBJ2-1; 14 positions match TRBD2. CDR3 length equals 15 residues. Germline V gene data show CDR1 as SGHDT and CDR2 as YYEEEE. V trimming: 0 bases; J trimming: 8 bases; junction bases outside the gene matches: 1. CDR3 residues: CASSLGLAGGDEQFF. The CDR3 DNA follows: TGTGCCAGCAGCTTGGGACTAGCGGGAGGGGATGAGCAGTTCTTC.

The DNA for the CDR3 is TGTGCCAGCAGCCAACCTGGACAGAATTATGGCTACACCTTC. Its translation is CASSQPGQNYGYTF. The V gene is TRBV6-5, the J gene TRBJ1-2, with TRBD1 as a possible D gene (6 bases). This CDR3 is built from 14 residues. V was cut by 6 bases and J by 5 bases, with 16 bases left in between. CDR1 is MNHEY and CDR2 is SVGAGI in the germline V gene.

V is TRBV27 and J is TRBJ2-5; 10 nucleotides agree with TRBD1. Germline V gene lookup returns CDR1 MNHEY and CDR2 SMNVEV (reference sequence). The CDR3 covers 17 residues. The junction had 10 bases not matched to a gene; V was cut back by 2 bases and J by 4 bases. In DNA form, the CDR3 reads TGTGCCAGCAGTTTAAGGCGCCCGGGACAGGGGACAGAGACCCAGTACTTC. Translated, it gives CASSLRRPGQGTETQYF.

The chain is built from TRBV7-9 and TRBJ2-5; weak D call: TRBD1 (6 bases). The CDR3 covers 15 residues. Deletions cut 5 bases from V and 5 bases from J, with 18 bases between. In germline, CDR1 is SEHNR, CDR2 FQNEAQ (reference sequence). CDR3 sequence: CASSPSGRGWETQYF. DNA of the CDR3: TGTGCCAGCAGCCCCAGTGGCAGGGGATGGGAGACCCAGTACTTC.

The table lists this clone with a count of one. The gene calls are TRBV6-5 and TRBJ1-2; 7 bases align to TRBD1. Germline CDR1 reads MNHEY; CDR2 reads SVGAGI. This CDR3 region has 16 residues. V lost 4 bases, J lost 4 bases, and 12 bases stayed unmatched. In DNA, the CDR3 is TGTGCCAGCAGTTCCCCCCTCGGACAGGCTGGCTATGGCTACACCTTC. This encodes CASSSPLGQAGYGYTF.

The V call is TRBV29-1, the J call TRBJ2-1, with D possibly TRBD2 on 5 matching bases. This CDR3 spans 13 amino acids. CDR1 is SQVTM and CDR2 is ANQGSEA in the germline V gene. V lost 5 bases and J lost 8, with 16 bases in between. The CDR3 spells CSVPPGVADEQFF. The CDR3 DNA is TGCAGCGTTCCCCCCGGGGTAGCAGATGAGCAGTTCTTC.

The J gene is TRBJ2-1, the V gene TRBV5-1; 7 bases fit TRBD2. In germline, CDR1 is SGHRS, CDR2 YFSETQ. The CDR3 runs to 15 residues. V lost 1 base, J lost 3 bases, and 4 bases stayed unmatched. The CDR3, as DNA: TGCGCCAGCAGCTTGCGGGACTACAGCTACAATGAGCAGTTCTTC. Encoded protein: CASSLRDYSYNEQFF.

This clone was recorded once. J is TRBJ2-6 and V is TRBV7-2; TRBD2 matches 10 bases. The junction had 8 bases not matched to a gene; V was cut back by 2 bases and J by 4 bases. The CDR3 runs 18 residues. The germline V gene has CDR1 SGHTA and CDR2 FQGNSA. The CDR3 DNA reads TGTGCCAGCAGCTTACGCCTAGCGGGAGTATCCGGGGCCAACGTCCTGACTTTC. Protein: CASSLRLAGVSGANVLTF.

This clone was detected a few times. DNA of the CDR3: TGCGCCAGCAGCTTTCTCGTAGGCTACGAGCAGTACTTC. It yields the protein CASSFLVGYEQYF. The J gene is TRBJ2-7, the V gene TRBV5-1; D is uncertain. Trimming left V 2 bases short and J 3 bases short, with 9 bases between. Germline V gene lookup returns CDR1 SGHRS and CDR2 YFSETQ. This CDR3 comprises 13 residues.

The chain couples TRBV2 to TRBJ2-5, with 11 positions matching TRBD2. Germline V lookup: CDR1 SNHLY, CDR2 FYNNEI. The CDR3 is made up of 16 amino acids. J was trimmed by 2 bases and V by 6 bases; bases with no gene match: 8. The CDR3 DNA reads TGTGCCAGCAGAGAACCCGGGACTAGCGGACAAGAGACCCAGTACTTC. It encodes CASREPGTSGQETQYF.

The chain uses TRBV30 and TRBJ1-2; possible D gene TRBD1, 5 bases. This CDR3 is 14 amino acids long. Trimming removed 6 bases at V and 4 bases at J, with 18 bases between. Germline values: CDR1 GTSNPN, CDR2 SVGIG (reference sequence). The CDR3 coding sequence is TGTGCCTGCCCCTCCCGGGGGTTGAGCTATGGCTACACCTTC. Its translation: CACPSRGLSYGYTF.

The chain is built from TRBV27 and TRBJ2-2; D possibly corresponds to TRBD2 (6 bases). This CDR3 has 13 residues. V was shortened by 3 bases and J by 8 bases, with 10 bases between the two germline ends. Per the germline V gene, CDR1 is MNHEY and CDR2 is SMNVEV (reference sequence). The CDR3 DNA follows: TGTGCCAGCAGTTTCTGGGAGGCTGGGGAGCTGTTTTTT. It yields the protein CASSFWEAGELFF.

Here the CDR3 DNA reads TGTGCCTGGAGTGGTTTTGCGGACACGGGATCTTTGGGGTTCTACAATGAGCAGTTCTTC. The encoded protein is CAWSGFADTGSLGFYNEQFF. This rearrangement joins TRBV30 to TRBJ2-1; either TRBD1 or TRBD2 may fit D (5 bases each). V was clipped by 1 base and J by 3 bases, with 28 bases between them. Germline assignment: CDR1 GTSNPN and CDR2 SVGIG (reference sequence). The CDR3 loop spans 20 amino acids.